These T cell receptor beta chains were read from a single sample in a study of early T cells in non-severe SARS-CoV-2 infection. Each CDR3 protein is one row after TCRdb ran MiXCR on the 5' RACE reads. The profile shows roughly 70,000 distinct CDR3 sequences, about 12% of them singletons. Sample: whole blood. These receptors were obtained from an adult who was a healthcare worker with PCR-confirmed SARS-CoV-2 infection or an uninfected control (not recorded which). The CDR3 runs from the conserved cysteine through the conserved F or W. D genes are given only for firm matches. Not every row has a clone size; where given, it reads once, few, many or a size class.

V gene,CDR3 length,D gene,J gene,clone size,CDR3 protein,CDR3 DNA
TRBV11-2,14,NA,TRBJ1-5,many,CASSAQGSGQPQHF,TGTGCCAGCAGCGCCCAGGGAAGCGGTCAGCCCCAGCATTTT
TRBV7-6,15,NA,TRBJ2-1,many,CASSLGSLPYNEQFF,TGTGCCAGCAGCTTAGGCAGCCTACCCTACAATGAGCAGTTCTTC
TRBV28,14,NA,TRBJ1-2,few,CASSPISANYGYTF,TGTGCCAGCAGTCCTATATCAGCTAACTATGGCTACACCTTC
TRBV28,14,NA,TRBJ1-1,many,CASTRARGRTEAFF,TGTGCCAGCACCCGGGCCCGGGGCCGCACTGAAGCTTTCTTT
TRBV20-1,13,NA,TRBJ2-7,many,CSARDNYEVTQYF,TGCAGTGCTAGAGATAACTATGAGGTTACGCAGTACTTC
TRBV21-1,16,NA,TRBJ1-3,many,CASSSCRGGPRNTIYF,TGTGCCAGCAGCAGCTGTCGGGGGGGGCCAAGAAACACCATATATTTT
TRBV30,15,TRBD2,TRBJ2-5,many,CAWSLIAGFQETQYF,TGTGCCTGGAGTCTGATAGCGGGGTTCCAAGAGACCCAGTACTTC
TRBV3-1,17,TRBD1,TRBJ1-5,many,CASSQDRPGVGNQPQHF,TGTGCCAGCAGCCAGGACAGGCCGGGGGTAGGCAATCAGCCCCAGCATTTT
TRBV5-1,13,NA,TRBJ1-1,many,CASSEGLNTEAFF,TGCGCCAGCAGCGAAGGGTTGAACACTGAAGCTTTCTTT
TRBV29-1,11,NA,TRBJ2-3,many,CSARAGDTQYF,TGCAGCGCGAGGGCGGGCGATACGCAGTATTTT
TRBV23-1,16,NA,TRBJ2-7,many,CASSQIAGGTSYEQYF,TGCGCCAGCAGTCAAATAGCCGGGGGCACCTCCTACGAGCAGTACTTC
TRBV27,13,NA,TRBJ1-1,many,CASSSNGNTEAFF,TGTGCCAGCAGTTCTAACGGCAACACTGAAGCTTTCTTT
TRBV5-1,15,TRBD2,TRBJ2-3,many,CASSSLAGSVDTQYF,TGCGCCAGCAGCTCCCTAGCGGGATCTGTAGATACGCAGTATTTT
TRBV27,14,NA,TRBJ2-5,many,CASSLSRQLDTQYF,TGTGCCAGCAGTTTATCACGACAGCTCGACACCCAGTACTTC
TRBV29-1,13,TRBD1,TRBJ1-1,NA,CSVTDRWNTEAFF,TGCAGCGTGACGGACAGGTGGAACACTGAAGCTTTCTTT
TRBV24-1,14,NA,TRBJ2-2,many,CATSDPKRTGELFF,TGTGCCACCAGTGATCCCAAGCGGACCGGGGAGCTGTTTTTT
TRBV27,17,TRBD2,TRBJ2-1,many,CASSLAASGNYYNEQFF,TGTGCCAGCAGTTTAGCGGCTAGCGGGAACTACTACAATGAGCAGTTCTTC
TRBV29-1,18,TRBD2,TRBJ2-5,many,CSVEGEPGLAGWVETQYF,TGCAGCGTTGAGGGGGAACCGGGACTAGCGGGATGGGTAGAGACCCAGTACTTC
TRBV29-1,12,NA,TRBJ2-7,few,CSARGQTYEQYF,TGCAGCGCGCGGGGACAGACCTACGAGCAGTACTTC
TRBV7-9,14,TRBD1,TRBJ1-2,many,CASSQKTGVSGYTF,TGTGCCAGCAGTCAAAAAACAGGGGTATCTGGCTACACCTTC
TRBV6-6,16,NA,TRBJ2-5,many,CASSYSKGNAQETQYF,TGTGCCAGCAGTTACTCGAAAGGGAATGCACAAGAGACCCAGTACTTC
TRBV10-3,12,TRBD1,TRBJ2-7,many,CAISPGTGEQYF,TGTGCCATCAGTCCCGGGACAGGCGAGCAGTACTTC
TRBV29-1,14,NA,TRBJ2-5,NA,CSSTGANWQKTQYF,TGCAGCTCAACGGGGGCGAACTGGCAAAAGACCCAGTACTTC
TRBV20-1,13,TRBD1,TRBJ2-1,NA,CSAPRGLRNEQFF,TGCAGTGCTCCCAGGGGGCTAAGGAATGAGCAGTTCTTC
TRBV6-6,16,NA,TRBJ1-1,NA,CASRGDSVPSPREAFF,TGTGCCAGCAGGGGGGACTCAGTACCAAGCCCGCGAGAAGCTTTCTTT
TRBV7-9,15,TRBD2,TRBJ2-1,many,CASSRSAGDNNEQFF,TGTGCCAGCAGTCGTTCAGCGGGGGACAACAATGAGCAGTTCTTC
TRBV6-6,14,TRBD2,TRBJ2-7,many,CASSSASGPYEQYF,TGTGCCAGCAGTTCGGCTAGCGGTCCCTACGAGCAGTACTTC
TRBV7-2,14,NA,TRBJ1-6,NA,CASSSHRATTSLHF,TGTGCCAGCAGCTCCCACAGGGCTACCACTTCCCTCCACTTT
TRBV20-1,10,NA,TRBJ2-1,NA,CSVLVGEQFF,TGCAGTGTATTGGTAGGTGAGCAGTTCTTC
TRBV20-1,16,TRBD2,TRBJ2-1,many,CSARDLRTSDYNEQFF,TGCAGTGCTAGAGATTTACGGACTAGCGACTACAATGAGCAGTTCTTC
TRBV7-6,14,TRBD2,TRBJ2-5,many,CASSRLAGEETQYF,TGTGCCAGCAGCCGACTAGCGGGGGAAGAGACCCAGTACTTC
TRBV2,13,TRBD1,TRBJ2-7,many,CASRRQGEYEQYF,TGTGCCAGCAGGAGACAGGGGGAGTACGAGCAGTACTTC
TRBV7-2,15,TRBD2,TRBJ2-3,many,CASSLASGGTDTQYF,TGTGCCAGCAGCTTAGCTAGCGGGGGCACAGATACGCAGTATTTT
TRBV7-2,16,TRBD1,TRBJ2-5,many,CASSLDGRGLQETQYF,TGTGCCAGCAGCTTAGATGGCAGGGGGCTACAAGAGACCCAGTACTTC
TRBV2,14,NA,TRBJ1-5,many,CASSEDAVVQPQHF,TGTGCCAGCAGTGAGGATGCCGTCGTTCAGCCCCAGCATTTT
TRBV6-2/TRBV6-3,12,NA,TRBJ1-1,many,CASNEMNTEAFF,TGTGCCAGCAACGAGATGAACACTGAAGCTTTCTTT
TRBV24-1,15,NA,TRBJ2-3,many,CATSDLSFNTDTQYF,TGTGCCACCAGTGATTTGTCATTTAACACAGATACGCAGTATTTT
TRBV7-6,12,NA,TRBJ2-2,many,CASSPNTGELFF,TGTGCCAGCAGCCCGAACACCGGGGAGCTGTTTTTT
TRBV6-5,16,TRBD2,TRBJ2-5,many,CASSLPPSGEGETQYF,TGTGCCAGCAGTTTACCCCCCAGCGGGGAGGGGGAGACCCAGTACTTC
TRBV2,15,TRBD1,TRBJ1-1,many,CASSDQGQGNTEAFF,TGTGCCAGCAGTGATCAAGGACAGGGAAACACTGAAGCTTTCTTT
TRBV9,11,NA,TRBJ1-2,many,CASQGYYGYTF,TGTGCCAGCCAGGGGTACTATGGCTACACCTTC
TRBV7-2,14,NA,TRBJ2-5,NA,CASSIGPMYETQYF,TGTGCCAGCAGCATCGGACCTATGTATGAGACCCAGTACTTC
TRBV20-1,15,NA,TRBJ2-7,many,CSATHQRGNAYEQYF,TGCAGTGCTACCCACCAAAGGGGTAACGCCTACGAGCAGTACTTC
TRBV28,19,TRBD1,TRBJ1-6,many,CASSPTPTGPSSYNSPLHF,TGTGCCAGCAGTCCCACCCCGACAGGGCCCAGCTCCTATAATTCACCCCTCCACTTT
TRBV19,14,NA,TRBJ1-1,many,CASSIGGGNTEAFF,TGTGCCAGTAGTATCGGCGGGGGGAACACTGAAGCTTTCTTT
TRBV4-3,18,NA,TRBJ2-3,many,CASSQDWDRRTLRDTQYF,TGCGCCAGCAGCCAAGACTGGGACCGACGTACCCTGAGGGATACGCAGTATTTT